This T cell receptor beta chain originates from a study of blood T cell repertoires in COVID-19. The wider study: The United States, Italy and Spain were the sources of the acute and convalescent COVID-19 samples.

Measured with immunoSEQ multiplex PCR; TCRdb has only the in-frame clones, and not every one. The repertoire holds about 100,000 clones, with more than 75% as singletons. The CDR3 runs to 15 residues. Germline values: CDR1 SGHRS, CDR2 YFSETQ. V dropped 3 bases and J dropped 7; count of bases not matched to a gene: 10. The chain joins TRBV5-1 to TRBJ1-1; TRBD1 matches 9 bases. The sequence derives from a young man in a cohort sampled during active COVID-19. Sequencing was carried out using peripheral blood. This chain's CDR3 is CASSSGTGGAGEAFF. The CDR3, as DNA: TGCGCCAGCAGCTCTGGAACAGGGGGCGCAGGTGAAGCTTTCTTT.